One sample yielded the 16 T cell receptor beta chains listed below, sequenced in a study of spatial heterogeneity in lung cancer. Each CDR3 protein is one row after TCRdb ran MiXCR on the 5' RACE reads. Of about 92,000 distinct CDR3 sequences in the sample, approximately 12% were seen once. Time point defined: sample taken at primary tumor resection. Researchers sequenced whole RNA taken from tumor, nontumor lung or frozen PBMC without sorting. This material consisted of PBMCs, taken at surgery. The receptors derive from a male donor with early-stage non-small cell lung cancer.

This clonotype was seen a few times. The chain couples TRBV10-3 to TRBJ2-7; 7 nucleotides align to TRBD1. Per the germline V gene, CDR1 is ENHRY and CDR2 is SYGVKD. With V trimmed by 9 bases and J by 7 bases, 9 bases remained unmatched. The CDR3 covers 12 residues. The CDR3 DNA reads TGTGCCATTACACAGGGGCAGGGGGAGCAGTACTTC. Amino acid sequence: CAITQGQGEQYF.

This chain joins TRBV5-1 and TRBJ2-3, with a weak D call TRBD2 (5 bases). Germline CDR1 is SGHRS and CDR2 is YFSETQ. Trimming pared 0 bases from V and 4 bases from J, leaving 15 bases between. The CDR3 is 16 amino acids. For the CDR3, the DNA is TGCGCCAGCAGCTTGGCTACGGGGAGCGTGCCAGATACGCAGTATTTT. Translating it yields CASSLATGSVPDTQYF.

This clonotype turned up a few times. The chain joins TRBV7-9 to TRBJ1-1, with D maybe TRBD1 (5 bases). This CDR3 is built from 15 residues. In germline, CDR1 is SEHNR, CDR2 FQNEAQ (reference sequence). Trimming left V 2 bases short and J 2 bases short, with 12 bases between. CDR3: CASSLSVQGNTEAFF. The CDR3 coding sequence is TGTGCCAGCAGCTTATCAGTCCAGGGAAACACTGAAGCTTTCTTT.

V gene TRBV4-1 combines with J gene TRBJ2-3; D remains ambiguous. The V end was cut by 1 base, the J end by 3 bases, with 8 bases between. The germline CDR1 and CDR2 sequences are MGHRA and YSYEKL. This CDR3 spans 14 amino acids. CDR3 loop: CASSQGRATDTQYF. The CDR3 nucleotides read TGCGCCAGCAGCCAAGGTCGAGCGACAGATACGCAGTATTTT.

This clonotype was counted between two and nine times. The chain has TRBV3-1 and TRBJ1-1; D unresolved. CDR1 is LGHDT and CDR2 is YNNKEL in the germline V gene (reference sequence). CDR3 length: 14 amino acids. Trimming removed 0 bases from V and 1 base from J, with 6 bases in between. DNA for the CDR3: TGTGCCAGCAGCCAAGACGTTGGGAACACTGAAGCTTTCTTT. It yields the protein CASSQDVGNTEAFF.

In this sample, this clonotype turned up many times. This chain connects TRBV6-2 or TRBV6-3 to TRBJ1-1, with 7 positions matching TRBD1. Germline lookup yields CDR1 MNHEY and CDR2 SVGEGT. V shed 6 bases and J 10 bases; nucleotides not matched to a gene: 14. CDR3 size: 14 residues. CDR3 in amino acids: CASRWTGRIIGAFF. CDR3 DNA: TGTGCCAGCAGATGGACAGGACGGATTATCGGAGCTTTCTTT.

The chain employs TRBV6-2 or TRBV6-3 and TRBJ1-2, with 9 bases identical to TRBD1. The germline gives CDR1 MNHEY, CDR2 SVGEGT. The CDR3 loop spans 15 amino acids. The V segment lost 7 bases and the J segment 2 bases; nucleotides outside the gene matches: 8. The DNA of the CDR3 is TGTGCCAGCAAGGAGGGACAGGGAAGAAACTATGGCTACACCTTC. Protein sequence: CASKEGQGRNYGYTF.

The chain combines TRBV7-9 with TRBJ2-7; weak D call: TRBD2 (6 bases). CDR1 SEHNR and CDR2 FQNEAQ come from the germline V gene (reference sequence). V lost 5 bases, J lost 6 bases, and 20 bases lay in between. The CDR3 runs 15 residues. Here the CDR3 reads CASSLRSVARGEQYF. The CDR3 region has the DNA TGTGCCAGCAGCCTTAGGTCGGTGGCGCGGGGCGAGCAGTACTTC.

The chain combines TRBV4-1 with TRBJ1-5; no definite D call. Germline V CDR1 and CDR2: MGHRA, YSYEKL. The CDR3 has 13 residues. V dropped 3 bases and J dropped 5 bases, with 8 bases sitting between them. CDR3 amino acids: CASSQGIDQPQHF. CDR3 bases: TGCGCCAGCAGCCAGGGGATTGATCAGCCCCAGCATTTT.

This clonotype was counted at least ten times. The V gene is TRBV7-8, the J gene TRBJ2-2; D not resolved. Germline V gene lookup returns CDR1 SGHVS and CDR2 FQNEAQ. The CDR3 length is 12 residues. The V end lost 5 bases, the J end lost 7 bases, and 8 bases lay between the germline ends. The CDR3 DNA reads TGTGCCAGCAGCGTACATGGCGGGGAGCTGTTTTTT. It codes for CASSVHGGELFF.

This clonotype was seen a handful of times. This chain joins TRBV20-1 and TRBJ1-1; 7 nucleotides line up with TRBD1. In germline, CDR1 is DFQATT, CDR2 SNEGSKA (reference sequence). The V segment lost 0 bases and the J segment 5 bases; nucleotides outside the gene matches: 12. The CDR3 sequence is 16 residues long. The CDR3 reads CSARDRKTGSGTEAFF. The CDR3 nucleotides are TGCAGTGCTAGAGATCGGAAGACAGGGAGTGGGACTGAAGCTTTCTTT.

V usage is TRBV5-6 and J usage is TRBJ2-3, with D perhaps TRBD1 (5 bases). The germline V and J ends were trimmed by 1 base and 4 bases, with 22 bases remaining between them. Looked up from germline, CDR1 is SGHDT and CDR2 is YYEEEE. This CDR3 is 18 amino acids long. The CDR3 spells CASSLLRRLAGRADTQYF. The DNA for the CDR3 is TGTGCCAGCAGCTTGCTTCGCCGGCTGGCAGGGCGCGCAGATACGCAGTATTTT.

The chain joins TRBV14 to TRBJ2-5, with a weak D call TRBD1 (6 bases). The ends were cut back, 2 bases at V and 9 bases at J, with 13 bases in the middle. CDR1 and CDR2 (germline): SGHDN, FVKESK. This CDR3 has 13 amino acids. The DNA of the CDR3 is TGTGCCAGCAGCCAAAACAGGGACCACCCCCAGTACTTC. Translated: CASSQNRDHPQYF.

The chain links TRBV18 to TRBJ2-1; D not resolved. CDR1 and CDR2 (germline): KGHSH, LQKENI. The CDR3 sequence is 15 residues long. The ends were cut back, 1 base at V and 2 bases at J, with 9 bases in the middle. The CDR3 DNA sequence: TGTGCCAGCTCACCACTCCTGGGGACCTACAATGAGCAGTTCTTC. Translated, it gives CASSPLLGTYNEQFF.

Ten or more counts support this clonotype. This rearrangement joins TRBV5-1 to TRBJ1-2; D is ambiguous. Germline assignment: CDR1 SGHRS and CDR2 YFSETQ. Between the trimmed V and J ends, which lost 3 bases and 1 base, there was a span of 7 bases. The CDR3 length is 13 residues. The CDR3 loop is CASSYSNNYGYTF. In nucleotides, the CDR3 is TGCGCCAGCAGCTACAGCAATAACTATGGCTACACCTTC.

This sequence joins TRBV11-2 and TRBJ2-1; D tentatively fits TRBD1 or TRBD2 (6 bases each). Trimming stripped 8 bases from V and 6 bases from J, with 23 bases between. The CDR3 loop spans 16 amino acids. Germline CDR1 is SGHAT and CDR2 is FQNNGV. CDR3 DNA sequence: TGTGCCAGCGCATGGGGGGCTTCAATACGGTCCAATGAGCAGTTCTTC. This translates into CASAWGASIRSNEQFF.